This T cell receptor beta chain was captured by sequencing in a study of control samples from healthy donors and cancer patients. CDR3 length: 14 amino acids. The germline V gene has CDR1 KGHSH and CDR2 LQKENI. The V gene lost 3 bases and the J gene lost 6 bases, with 14 bases spanning the gap. Here immunoSEQ multiplex PCR was the method, and the copy in TCRdb shows in-frame clones only, minus some. Of 150,000 to 180,000 clones in the sample, approximately 94% were seen once. The sequence was obtained from a middle-aged man in good health. Sequencing input: blood. V usage is TRBV18 and J usage is TRBJ1-2, with D perhaps TRBD1 (5 bases). The DNA of the CDR3 is TGTGCCAGCTCACCCACCGGGGCCCAGGATGGCTACACCTTC. Translating gives CASSPTGAQDGYTF. Using reference TRBV18 and TRBJ1-2 for the parts outside the CDR3, the full variable domain is NAGVMQNPRHLVRRRGQEARLRCSPMKGHSHVYWYRQLPEEGLKFMVYLQKENIIDESGMPKERFSAEFPKEGPSILRIQQVVRGDSAAYFCASSPTGAQDGYTFGSGTRLTVV.